The entry below gives a single TCR beta chain sequence along with its context. The germline gives CDR1 SGDLS, CDR2 YYNGEE. V was trimmed by 3 bases and J by 0 bases, leaving 13 bases between them. This CDR3 is 17 amino acids long. Profiling relied on immunoSEQ multiplex PCR, and the TCRdb table lists in-frame clones only, not all of them. The sample contains some 260,000 clones, approximately 88% of which appear only once. The source of the sample is a study of blood T cell repertoires in COVID-19. About the research overall: The study drew acute and convalescent COVID-19 samples from the United States, Italy and Spain. PBMCs, B-cell-depleted T cells, or T cells were the source of the cDNA or gDNA that made up the material.

The TCR originated in a woman aged 70-85 years with COVID-19, enrolled during active disease. The V gene is TRBV9, the J gene TRBJ2-6, with D possibly matching TRBD1 (6 bases). The sequenced sample was peripheral blood. CDR3 amino acids: CASSAGTPISGANVLTF. The CDR3 DNA follows: TGTGCCAGCAGCGCAGGGACACCCATCTCTGGGGCCAACGTCCTGACTTTC. Full variable domain (remainder filled in from reference TRBV9 and TRBJ2-6): DSGVTQTPKHLITATGQRVTLRCSPRSGDLSVYWYQQSLDQGLQFLIQYYNGEERAKGNILERFSAQQFPDLHSELNLSSLELGDSALYFCASSAGTPISGANVLTFGAGSRLTVL.